Here is one TCR beta chain with its context. Per the original methods: Nucleated cell counts were estimated from reference gene primer amplification. Libraries were prepared by immunoSEQ multiplex PCR; TCRdb keeps only in-frame clonotypes and omits some of them. That table gives V, J and clone size, and the DNA gave D and trimming. The sample has fewer than 300,000 clones, nearly 90% seen once. CDR3 length: 15 amino acids. V gave up 6 bases and J gave up 0 bases; unmatched junction bases: 4. Germline V gene lookup returns CDR1 MNHEY and CDR2 SVGEGT. The data were taken from a study of blood T cell repertoires in COVID-19. Study in general: Acute and convalescent COVID-19 specimens originated in the United States, Italy and Spain.

Source material: peripheral blood. This TCR was sampled from a woman between 25 and 40 years old with acute or convalescent COVID-19. The J gene is TRBJ2-3, the V gene TRBV6-2 or TRBV6-3, with TRBD2 matching over 9 bases. The CDR3 loop reads CASSQLAGSTDTQYF. CDR3 nucleotide sequence: TGTGCCAGCAGCCAGCTAGCGGGGAGCACAGATACGCAGTATTTT.